A selection of T cell receptor beta chains follows, all from one sample in a study of cytomegalovirus exposure and HLA in healthy donors. Using immunoSEQ multiplex PCR, the repertoire was profiled, and TCRdb retains in-frame clones only, with some absent. The listing records 35,000 to 45,000 clones. The sequenced sample consisted of PBMCs. Receptors originate from a middle-aged man in good health and CMV-seropositive. Both conserved end residues are trimmed from each CDR3. Each record gives: V gene, D gene, J gene, CDR3 protein. D genes are given only for firm matches.

>TRBV19|TRBD2|TRBJ2-2
ASRPGLAGGNTGELF
>TRBV19|TRBD1|TRBJ2-3
ASKHRGQGNADTQY
>TRBV2|.|TRBJ2-5
ATTYSWTQY
>TRBV4-1|.|TRBJ2-2
ASSQEYRSNTGELF
>TRBV7-9|.|TRBJ1-3
ASSLAQFISGNTIY
>TRBV7-2|.|TRBJ2-3
ASSFMATDTQY
>TRBV7-9|.|TRBJ2-1
ASSLDVDRHNEQF
>TRBV5-1|.|TRBJ2-7
ASSLQTEEQY
>TRBV4-2|TRBD1|TRBJ2-7
ASSQALGQGLTYEQY
>TRBV19|.|TRBJ1-3
ASSIGQGFRNTIY
>TRBV18|TRBD2|TRBJ2-3
ASSISGRVTDTQY
>TRBV7-6|TRBD2|TRBJ2-7
ASSSLAGGPGEQY
>TRBV19|.|TRBJ2-7
ASNPGGEQY
>TRBV11-3|TRBD2|.
ASSFSGRSKYEQY
>TRBV9|.|TRBJ2-1
ASSAPQETAYNEQF
>TRBV30|.|TRBJ1-2
ASAGGRGTGYT
>TRBV29-1|.|TRBJ2-6
SVDGPSGANVLT
>TRBV18|.|TRBJ2-5
ASSPVEGGKDGQY
>TRBV19|.|TRBJ1-1
ASSKQGEAF
>TRBV29-1|TRBD1|TRBJ1-1
SVETGGTEAF
>TRBV5-3|.|.
ARSLGRQENYEQY
>TRBV7-2|.|TRBJ2-5
ASSLDSQETQY
>TRBV9|TRBD2|TRBJ2-1
ASRPWDYRINEQF
>TRBV9|.|TRBJ1-4
ASSGTTNEKLF
>TRBV2|TRBD1|TRBJ1-4
ASNQGATNEKLF
>TRBV6-1|TRBD1|TRBJ1-2
ASSERRDSGYT
>TRBV6-1|TRBD1|TRBJ2-7
ASSGDSPYEQY
>TRBV18|.|TRBJ2-7
ASPPSTPYEQY
>TRBV30|.|TRBJ2-7
AWGDGGSYEQY
>TRBV21-1|.|TRBJ2-7
ASSKAGRVAGYEQY
>TRBV30|TRBD1|TRBJ1-5
AWIRDRDGGNSNQPQH
>TRBV4-1|TRBD2|TRBJ2-7
ASSQGPGLVAPHEQY
>TRBV5-4|TRBD2|TRBJ2-7
ASSPTGTSGAYEQY
>TRBV7-2|TRBD2|TRBJ2-7
ASSRRRAGAGEQY
>TRBV7-9|TRBD2|TRBJ2-1
ASRRALGTSGRYYNEQF
>TRBV7-3|.|TRBJ2-1
ASSPYGGHNEQF
>TRBV18|TRBD1|TRBJ1-2
ASSPVAGGEGGYT
>TRBV9|.|TRBJ1-3
ASSVDAGRGNTIY
>TRBV21-1|.|TRBJ2-7
ASSKDRRTFYEQY
>TRBV19|.|TRBJ2-2
ASSIGPATGELF
>TRBV25-1|TRBD1|TRBJ1-2
ASSVSGTGLLGYT
>TRBV5-1|.|TRBJ2-4
ASSFDLDSPV
>TRBV21-1|.|TRBJ2-3
ASSPPEGPTDTQY
>TRBV12-5|TRBD1|TRBJ2-1
ASGPEGQATYNEQF
>TRBV18|.|TRBJ1-5
ASSPQGSPAAQH
>TRBV7-2|TRBD2|TRBJ2-2
ASSRGVAGKAELF
>TRBV27|.|TRBJ1-3
ASSLSGGSGNTIY
>TRBV5-1|TRBD1|TRBJ2-2
ASSLGGNTGELF
>TRBV18|TRBD2|TRBJ2-2
ASSPSGTTNTGELF
>TRBV7-9|.|TRBJ2-7
ASSRAAGIYEQY
>TRBV5-4|TRBD1|TRBJ2-2
ASSLDQGEYTGELF